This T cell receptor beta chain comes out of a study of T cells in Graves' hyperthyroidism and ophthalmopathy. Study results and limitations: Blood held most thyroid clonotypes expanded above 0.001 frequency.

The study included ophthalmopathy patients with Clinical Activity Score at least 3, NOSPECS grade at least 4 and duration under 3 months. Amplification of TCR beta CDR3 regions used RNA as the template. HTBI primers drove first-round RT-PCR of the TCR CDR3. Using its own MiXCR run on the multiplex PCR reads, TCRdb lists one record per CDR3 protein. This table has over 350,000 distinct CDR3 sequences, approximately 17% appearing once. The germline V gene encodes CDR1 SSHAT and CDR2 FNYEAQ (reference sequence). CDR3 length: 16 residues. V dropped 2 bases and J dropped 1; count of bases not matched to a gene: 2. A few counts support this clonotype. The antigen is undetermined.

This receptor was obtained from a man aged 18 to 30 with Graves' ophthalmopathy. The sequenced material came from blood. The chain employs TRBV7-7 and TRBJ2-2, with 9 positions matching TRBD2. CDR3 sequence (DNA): TGTGCCAGCAGCTTACAACTAGCGGGGAACACCGGGGAGCTGTTTTTT. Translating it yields CASSLQLAGNTGELFF.